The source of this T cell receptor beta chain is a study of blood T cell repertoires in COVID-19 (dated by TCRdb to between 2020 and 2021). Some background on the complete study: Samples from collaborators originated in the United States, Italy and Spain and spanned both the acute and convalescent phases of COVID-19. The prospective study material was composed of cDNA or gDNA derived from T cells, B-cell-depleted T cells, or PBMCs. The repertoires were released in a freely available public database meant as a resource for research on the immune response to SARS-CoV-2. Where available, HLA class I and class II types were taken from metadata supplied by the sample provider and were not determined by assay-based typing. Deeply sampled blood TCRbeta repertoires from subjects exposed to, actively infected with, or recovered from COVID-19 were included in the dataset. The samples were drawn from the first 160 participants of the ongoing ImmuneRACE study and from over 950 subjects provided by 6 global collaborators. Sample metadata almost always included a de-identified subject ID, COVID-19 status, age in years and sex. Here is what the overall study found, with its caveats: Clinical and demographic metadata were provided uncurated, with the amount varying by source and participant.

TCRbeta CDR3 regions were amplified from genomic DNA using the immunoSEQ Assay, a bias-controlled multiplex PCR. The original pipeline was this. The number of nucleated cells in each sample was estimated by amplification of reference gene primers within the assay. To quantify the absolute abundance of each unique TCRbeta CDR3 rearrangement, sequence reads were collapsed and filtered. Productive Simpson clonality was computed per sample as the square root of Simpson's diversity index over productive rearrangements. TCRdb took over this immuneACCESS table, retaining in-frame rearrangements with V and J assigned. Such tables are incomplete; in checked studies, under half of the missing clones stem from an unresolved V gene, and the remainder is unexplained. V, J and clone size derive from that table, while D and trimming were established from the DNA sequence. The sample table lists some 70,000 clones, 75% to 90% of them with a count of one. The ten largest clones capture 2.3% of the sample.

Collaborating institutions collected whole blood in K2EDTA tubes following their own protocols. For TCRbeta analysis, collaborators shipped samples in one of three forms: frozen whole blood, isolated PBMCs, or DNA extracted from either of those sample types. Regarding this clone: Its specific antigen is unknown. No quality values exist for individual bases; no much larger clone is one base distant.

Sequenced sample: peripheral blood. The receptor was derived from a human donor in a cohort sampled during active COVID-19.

The CDR3 protein sequence reads: CASSSPGQGRFNEQFF. The base sequence is TGTGCCAGCAGCTCACCTGGACAGGGTCGATTCAATGAGCAGTTCTTC. The V and J genes are TRBV7-3 and TRBJ2-1, with 8 middle bases fitting TRBD1. Reading from cysteine to phenylalanine, the CDR3 counts 16 amino acids. Only the CDR3 DNA is retained, 48 bases long and in frame from the first base. Looking up the germline V gene yields CDR1 SGHTA and CDR2 FQGTGA. V trim: 4 bases; J trim: 6 bases; unmatched bases: 11.